Each of the 20 T cell receptor beta chains below was sequenced from the same sample in a study of T cells after yellow fever vaccination. Each CDR3 protein gets one entry after TCRdb re-called the 5' RACE reads with MiXCR. The profile covers more than 300,000 distinct CDR3 sequences, with approximately 4% appearing a single time and just under 20% taken by the ten largest. The source was PBMCs, collected 15 days after the yellow fever booster vaccination. The receptors come from a man aged 18-30 years who received the YFV17D yellow fever vaccine.

The chain couples TRBV20-1 to TRBJ2-4; D is ambiguous. The length of the CDR3 is 14 residues. CDR1 is DFQATT and CDR2 is SNEGSKA in the germline V gene (reference sequence). The germline V and J ends were trimmed by 4 bases and 1 base, with 11 bases remaining between them. In DNA, the CDR3 is TGCAGTGCTACCGAAGGAACGGCCAAAAACATTCAGTACTTC. Its translation: CSATEGTAKNIQYF.

This clonotype showed up just a few times. The chain uses TRBV7-8 and TRBJ2-5; D remains ambiguous. V was trimmed by 3 bases and J by 0 bases, leaving 8 bases between them. This CDR3 is built from 14 residues. Per germline, CDR1 SGHVS and CDR2 FQNEAQ. CDR3: CASSFSLHQETQYF. Written as DNA, the CDR3 is TGTGCCAGCAGCTTCAGCTTACACCAAGAGACCCAGTACTTC.

This clonotype showed up just a few times. The J gene is TRBJ2-3, the V gene TRBV25-1; TRBD2 might be the D (6 bases). This CDR3 has 14 amino acids. The germline CDR1 and CDR2 sequences are MGHDK and SYGVNS. With 2 bases removed from V and 14 bases from J, the gap between germline ends came to 20 bases. The CDR3 protein is CASSEPGAGGTRYF. Written as DNA, the CDR3 is TGTGCCAGCAGTGAACCTGGGGCTGGCGGGACGAGGTATTTT.

The rearrangement uses TRBV20-1 and TRBJ2-1; the D is unclear. Germline CDR1 is DFQATT and CDR2 is SNEGSKA (reference sequence). This CDR3 has 14 residues. Trimming removed 1 base at V and 2 bases at J, with 9 bases between. The CDR3 spells CSARGPPPYNEQFF. In DNA form, the CDR3 reads TGCAGTGCTAGAGGTCCCCCGCCCTACAATGAGCAGTTCTTC.

This rearrangement joins TRBV15 to TRBJ2-3; D not resolved. Germline V lookup: CDR1 LNHNV, CDR2 YYDKDF (reference sequence). V lost 2 bases and J 0 bases, leaving 6 bases between the germline ends. There are 14 residues in the CDR3. CDR3: CATSRKGSTDTQYF. The DNA for the CDR3 is TGTGCCACCAGCAGAAAAGGCAGCACAGATACGCAGTATTTT.

This chain's CDR3 is CSVEPLGGLDGELFF. CDR3 nucleotides: TGCAGCGTTGAACCCCTAGGGGGGCTTGACGGGGAGCTGTTTTTT. The chain uses TRBV29-1 and TRBJ2-2; D may be TRBD1 or TRBD2 (6 bases each). The germline CDR1 and CDR2 sequences are SQVTM and ANQGSEA. The CDR3 loop spans 15 amino acids. V shed 2 bases and J shed 7 bases, with 17 bases lying between them.

This clonotype has a count of ten or more. The J gene is TRBJ2-1, the V gene TRBV3-1, with a weak D call TRBD2 (5 bases). V dropped 0 bases and J dropped 6 bases, with 6 bases sitting between them. Germline V gene sequence: CDR1 LGHDT, CDR2 YNNKEL (reference sequence). The CDR3 length is 13 residues. For the CDR3, the DNA is TGTGCCAGCAGCCAAGACGCGGGCAATGAGCAGTTCTTC. It translates to CASSQDAGNEQFF.

This clonotype has at least ten counts. The chain joins TRBV7-2 to TRBJ2-5; maybe TRBD1 (6 bases). CDR1 SGHTA and CDR2 FQGNSA come from the germline V gene. V was trimmed by 5 bases and J by 10 bases, leaving 8 bases between them. The CDR3 is 10 residues long. The CDR3 bases are TGTGCCAGCAGCCTAGGGGGCCAGTACTTC. Its protein product is CASSLGGQYF.

This clonotype occurred a few times. The J gene is TRBJ2-1, the V gene TRBV4-1; 10 bases fit TRBD2. There are 17 residues in the CDR3. Germline V gene sequence: CDR1 MGHRA, CDR2 YSYEKL. The V and J ends lost 0 bases and 7 bases, in that order; junction bases with no gene match: 9. CDR3 sequence (DNA): TGCGCCAGCAGCCAAGAATCATCGGGACTAGCGCCGAATGAGCAGTTCTTC. This translates into CASSQESSGLAPNEQFF.

This clonotype has more than one count but fewer than ten. The V gene is TRBV7-2, the J gene TRBJ2-4; 8 bases match TRBD2. The junction had 9 bases not matched to a gene; V was cut back by 4 bases and J by 7 bases. This CDR3 comprises 15 residues. The V gene's germline CDR1 is SGHTA and CDR2 FQGNSA. CDR3 protein: CASSSSGSLGNIQYF. The CDR3 DNA sequence: TGTGCCAGCAGCTCTAGCGGGTCCCTAGGGAACATTCAGTACTTC. Based on the CDR3 plus reference TRBV7-2 and TRBJ2-4, the full variable domain is GAGVSQSPSNKVTEKGKDVELRCDPISGHTALYWYRQSLGQGLEFLIYFQGNSAPDKSGLPSDRFSAERTGGSVSTLTIQRTQQEDSAVYLCASSSSGSLGNIQYFGAGTRLSVL.

The sample holds many counts of this clonotype. This sequence joins TRBV7-6 and TRBJ1-6, with 7 bases matching TRBD1. This CDR3 contains 15 residues. Germline CDR1 SGHVS, CDR2 FNYEAQ. V was clipped by 1 base and J by 10 bases; unmatched bases: 7. The chain's CDR3 is CASSLDGRGGSPLHF. CDR3 nucleotide sequence: TGTGCCAGCAGCTTAGACGGCAGGGGGGGATCACCCCTCCACTTT.

This clonotype was seen repeatedly, ten times or more. CDR3 region: CATSAEPPGPVWDIYF. The DNA for the CDR3 is TGTGCCACCAGCGCTGAGCCCCCCGGACCCGTGTGGGACATATATTTT. The V call is TRBV15, the J call TRBJ1-3; D remains ambiguous. The germline V gene encodes CDR1 LNHNV and CDR2 YYDKDF (reference sequence). Trimming left V 5 bases short and J 12 bases short, with 26 bases between. The CDR3 loop spans 16 amino acids.

Many counts were recorded for this clonotype. V is TRBV20-1 and J is TRBJ1-6; 9 nucleotides align to TRBD1. V was clipped by 0 bases and J by 5 bases; unmatched bases: 8. This CDR3 has 17 amino acids. In germline, CDR1 is DFQATT, CDR2 SNEGSKA (reference sequence). The CDR3 DNA is TGCAGTGCTAGAGACCCTAGGACAGGGGAGAATAATTCACCCCTCCACTTT. Its translation is CSARDPRTGENNSPLHF.

At least ten counts were recorded for this clonotype. The V gene is TRBV20-1, the J gene TRBJ1-4, with D possibly TRBD1 on 5 matching bases. CDR3 length equals 19 residues. The germline V and J ends were trimmed by 0 bases and 8 bases, with 28 bases remaining between them. Germline CDR1 DFQATT, CDR2 SNEGSKA (reference sequence). CDR3: CSARDRDALMGTTKEKLFF. CDR3 in DNA: TGCAGTGCTAGAGACCGCGACGCATTGATGGGGACGACCAAAGAAAAACTGTTTTTT.

This clonotype occurred many times. The chain recombines TRBV5-1 with TRBJ2-1; 12 positions match TRBD2. The CDR3 has 15 residues. CDR1 SGHRS and CDR2 YFSETQ come from the germline V gene. Losses at the gene ends were 4 bases for V and 7 bases for J; bases not matched to a gene: 6. CDR3 DNA sequence: TGCGCCAGCAGCGCTCGGACTAGCGGGGTAAATGAGCAGTTCTTC. It translates to CASSARTSGVNEQFF. Full variable domain (remainder filled in from reference TRBV5-1 and TRBJ2-1): KAGVTQTPRYLIKTRGQQVTLSCSPISGHRSVSWYQQTPGQGLQFLFEYFSETQRNKGNFPGRFSGRQFSNSRSEMNVSTLELGDSALYLCASSARTSGVNEQFFGPGTRLTVL.

This clonotype was detected a few times. The chain has TRBV3-1 and TRBJ2-3, with 7 bases aligning to TRBD1. This CDR3 region has 13 residues. V was pared by 4 bases and J by 4 bases, with 2 bases of the junction left unmatched. CDR1 LGHDT and CDR2 YNNKEL come from the germline V gene (reference sequence). CDR3 in DNA: TGTGCCAGCAGCCCCACAGGGGCAGATACGCAGTATTTT. This translates into CASSPTGADTQYF.

This clonotype showed up just a few times. V gene TRBV6-4 combines with J gene TRBJ2-1; D is uncertain. The CDR3 is made up of 15 amino acids. Trimming removed 8 bases at V and 12 bases at J, with 26 bases between. CDR1 and CDR2 (germline): MRHNA, SNTAGT. CDR3: CASPCWWTDPRLQFF. In DNA, the CDR3 is TGTGCCAGCCCTTGCTGGTGGACGGACCCAAGGTTGCAGTTCTTC.

This clonotype appeared a few times. V usage is TRBV5-6 and J usage is TRBJ1-2, with D unresolved. Germline V CDR1 and CDR2: SGHDT, YYEEEE. This CDR3 spans 11 amino acids. V was pared by 4 bases and J by 9 bases, with 10 bases between. For the CDR3, the DNA is TGTGCCAGCAGCGTCATCGGGAGCTACACCTTC. Translated: CASSVIGSYTF.

Many counts were recorded for this clonotype. The chain employs TRBV29-1 and TRBJ1-1, with 12 nucleotides matching TRBD1. The CDR3 runs 12 residues. The germline CDR1 and CDR2 sequences are SQVTM and ANQGSEA. The V and J ends lost 7 bases and 8 bases, in that order; junction bases with no gene match: 5. The CDR3 loop reads CSGGQGAREAFF. The CDR3 nucleotides are TGCAGCGGGGGACAGGGGGCGCGAGAAGCTTTCTTT.

The sample holds many counts of this clonotype. The chain links TRBV4-3 to TRBJ1-1; D gene unclear. Deletions cut 0 bases from V and 3 bases from J, with 11 bases between. The germline V gene has CDR1 LGHNA and CDR2 YSLEER. This CDR3 has 15 residues. CDR3 sequence (DNA): TGCGCCAGCAGCCAAGATGTTTCGGGGTACACTGAAGCTTTCTTT. Translated: CASSQDVSGYTEAFF.